This TCR beta chain was identified during a study of cytomegalovirus exposure and HLA in healthy donors. The study's findings and limits: The authors listed about 170 TCR beta chains as cytomegalovirus-associated. Confirmation in vitro established that three CMV-associated chains were specific for CMV antigens. TCR clusters originating in the first cohort tended to co-occur in the roughly 120 validation repertoires, according to a later analysis. The dataset shows that most TCR sequences were rare, while some public TCRs occurred in many donors.

On this clone itself: Its specificity is unknown.

The table came from immunoSEQ multiplex PCR; TCRdb's copy has only in-frame clones and leaves some out. Among 230,000 or so clones listed, 80% to 90% were seen once. V lost 5 bases to trimming and J lost 5 bases; unmatched junction nucleotides: 12. Germline V gives CDR1 SGHAT, CDR2 FQNNGV. The CDR3 has 16 residues. The sample comprised PBMCs. This sequence was found in a woman aged 18-35 years in good health and CMV-seronegative. The V and J genes are TRBV11-2 and TRBJ2-5; 9 bases are a match to TRBD1. CDR3 in DNA: TGTGCCAGCAGCCTCGGGACAGGGCTATTCTTGGAGACCCAGTACTTC. It translates to CASSLGTGLFLETQYF.